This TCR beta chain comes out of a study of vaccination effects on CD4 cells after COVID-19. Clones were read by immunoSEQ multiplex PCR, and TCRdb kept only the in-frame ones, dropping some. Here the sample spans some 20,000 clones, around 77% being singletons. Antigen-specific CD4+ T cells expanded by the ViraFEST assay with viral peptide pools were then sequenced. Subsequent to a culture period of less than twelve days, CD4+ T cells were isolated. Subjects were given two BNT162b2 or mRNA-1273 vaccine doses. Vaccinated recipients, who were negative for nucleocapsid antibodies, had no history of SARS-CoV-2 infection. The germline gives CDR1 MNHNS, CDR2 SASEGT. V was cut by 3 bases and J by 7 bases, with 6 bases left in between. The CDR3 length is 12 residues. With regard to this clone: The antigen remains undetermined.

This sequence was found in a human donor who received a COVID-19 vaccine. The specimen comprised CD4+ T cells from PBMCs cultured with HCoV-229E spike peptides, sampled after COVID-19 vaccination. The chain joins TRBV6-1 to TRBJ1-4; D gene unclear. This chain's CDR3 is CASSDSSEKLFF. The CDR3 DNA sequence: TGTGCCAGCAGTGATTCGAGTGAAAAACTGTTTTTT.